The clone carrying this TCR beta chain was seen a few times. The antigen is unknown. Trimming stripped 4 bases from V and 2 bases from J, with 15 bases between. CDR1 MNHNS and CDR2 SASEGT come from the germline V gene. CDR3 length: 15 residues. Regarding treatment: approximately 9-day PBMC culture with coronavirus spike peptide pools or control peptides (ViraFEST assay). T cells were expanded with peptide pools, and expanded clonotypes were identified by TCR sequencing. Wells that each held around 2 million PBMCs were cultured with roughly 9.8 IU/ml IL-2 and 8.5 to 10 ug/ml peptide pools. The sample is drawn from a study of vaccination and CD4 T cells after COVID-19. CD4+ T cells that had been cultured provided DNA sequenced with the Oncomine TCR Beta short-read assay. Scientists extracted genomic DNA from CD4+ T cells grown in culture. Via MiXCR, TCRdb re-called the PCR reads, giving one row per CDR3 protein. The sample has approximately 11,000 distinct CDR3 sequences; 45% to 70% are singletons.

Study-wide findings and caveats: 304 of 307 vaccine-specific clones from convalescent patients were spike mono-reactive.

The source is a human donor who had recovered from COVID-19. The sequenced material came from CD4+ T cells from blood, cultured in vitro. The V and J genes are TRBV6-1 and TRBJ2-7; D might be TRBD1 (5 bases). The CDR3 coding sequence is TGTGCCAGCAGTGCCCCTATCGACAGCACCTACGAGCAGTACTTC. Protein product: CASSAPIDSTYEQYF.